A selection of T cell receptor beta chains follows, all from one sample in a study of blood T cell repertoires in COVID-19. The repertoire was sequenced with immunoSEQ multiplex PCR; TCRdb's copy has only in-frame clones and lacks some. The table has approximately 450,000 clones, approximately 90% seen once; the top ten hold roughly 2%. Sequenced material: PBMCs or T cells enriched from blood (not recorded which). Receptors were obtained from a woman aged 18-29 years with acute COVID-19. The CDR3 runs from the conserved cysteine through the conserved F or W. Fields, in order: V gene, J gene, CDR3 length, CDR3 protein.

v_gene: TRBV11-2; j_gene: TRBJ1-2; len: 14; CDR3aa: CASRAIRSLGGYTF
v_gene: TRBV6-1; j_gene: TRBJ1-5; len: 17; CDR3aa: CASSENRGMAIGQPQHF
v_gene: TRBV7-9; j_gene: TRBJ1-1; len: 14; CDR3aa: CASSTDRINTEAFF
v_gene: TRBV5-1; j_gene: TRBJ1-6; len: 17; CDR3aa: CASSHHWTAAYNSPLHF
v_gene: TRBV30; j_gene: TRBJ2-1; len: 17; CDR3aa: CAWNTNPGLAGGNEQFF
v_gene: TRBV19; j_gene: TRBJ2-7; len: 13; CDR3aa: CASRDRIAYEQYF
v_gene: TRBV4-1; j_gene: TRBJ1-4; len: 16; CDR3aa: CASSQDAGATNEKLFF
v_gene: TRBV5-5; j_gene: TRBJ2-1; len: 15; CDR3aa: CASSPGSESYNEQFF
v_gene: TRBV6-5; j_gene: TRBJ2-1; len: 14; CDR3aa: CASNKGLAANEQFF
v_gene: TRBV20-1; j_gene: TRBJ1-1; len: 9; CDR3aa: CSAKKRAFF
v_gene: TRBV28; j_gene: TRBJ2-3; len: 19; CDR3aa: CASSRSVWTSGSNADTQYF
v_gene: TRBV29-1; j_gene: TRBJ1-1; len: 11; CDR3aa: CSVPDAKGAFF
v_gene: TRBV6-6; j_gene: TRBJ1-2; len: 16; CDR3aa: CASSPSSSRGYYGYTF
v_gene: TRBV29-1; j_gene: TRBJ2-7; len: 14; CDR3aa: CSVEVKGLRYEQYF
v_gene: TRBV5-6; j_gene: TRBJ1-1; len: 12; CDR3aa: CASSFASGEAFF
v_gene: TRBV19; j_gene: TRBJ1-1; len: 15; CDR3aa: CASSIENRVITEAFF
v_gene: TRBV5-5; j_gene: TRBJ1-2; len: 13; CDR3aa: CASSDTGNYGYTF
v_gene: TRBV9; j_gene: TRBJ1-1; len: 14; CDR3aa: CASSVEGAFTEAFF
v_gene: TRBV29-1; j_gene: TRBJ1-2; len: 11; CDR3aa: CSQRTGAGYTF
v_gene: TRBV7-2; j_gene: TRBJ2-1; len: 15; CDR3aa: CASTQGGSSYNEQFF
v_gene: TRBV4-2; j_gene: TRBJ1-2; len: 14; CDR3aa: CASSRPGQGYGYTF
v_gene: TRBV7-9; j_gene: TRBJ2-7; len: 16; CDR3aa: CASSPLTGDGSYEQYF
v_gene: TRBV29-1; j_gene: TRBJ2-7; len: 12; CDR3aa: CSVEGQGDEQYF
v_gene: TRBV3-1/TRBV3-2; j_gene: TRBJ1-5; len: 16; CDR3aa: CASSQGVQGASQPQHF
v_gene: TRBV7-2; j_gene: TRBJ1-1; len: 14; CDR3aa: CASSFRGANTEAFF
v_gene: TRBV27; j_gene: TRBJ1-5; len: 13; CDR3aa: CASATQGNQPQHF
v_gene: TRBV9; j_gene: TRBJ2-3; len: 16; CDR3aa: CASSQSPAGGTDTQYF
v_gene: TRBV7-9; j_gene: TRBJ2-5; len: 16; CDR3aa: CASSRTGGPPQETQYF
v_gene: TRBV9; j_gene: TRBJ2-7; len: 15; CDR3aa: CASSPAGTLTYEQYF
v_gene: TRBV13; j_gene: TRBJ1-2; len: 17; CDR3aa: CASSLFGGTSTNYGYTF
v_gene: TRBV5-1; j_gene: TRBJ1-4; len: 17; CDR3aa: CASSLVLGRGTNEKLFF
v_gene: TRBV18; j_gene: TRBJ2-5; len: 11; CDR3aa: CASSPSETQYF
v_gene: TRBV2; j_gene: TRBJ2-1; len: 15; CDR3aa: CASSWLAGGPNEQFF
v_gene: TRBV11-2; j_gene: TRBJ1-1; len: 15; CDR3aa: CASSVSGGVNTEAFF
v_gene: TRBV5-1; j_gene: TRBJ2-5; len: 14; CDR3aa: CASSLEGQQETQYF
v_gene: TRBV10-1; j_gene: TRBJ1-6; len: 9; CDR3aa: CARSAPLHF
v_gene: TRBV10-1; j_gene: TRBJ1-1; len: 13; CDR3aa: CASRQQTNTEAFF
v_gene: TRBV4-2; j_gene: TRBJ2-1; len: 16; CDR3aa: CASSHGSGRGGNEQFF
v_gene: TRBV13; j_gene: TRBJ2-4; len: 16; CDR3aa: CASSWDRGNVKNIQYF
v_gene: TRBV5-1; j_gene: TRBJ1-1; len: 14; CDR3aa: CASSLGQANTEAFF
v_gene: TRBV13; j_gene: TRBJ2-5; len: 16; CDR3aa: CASSSSLDRDQETQYF
v_gene: TRBV7-9; j_gene: TRBJ1-4; len: 13; CDR3aa: CARDQGKGEKLFF
v_gene: TRBV6-5; j_gene: TRBJ1-5; len: 12; CDR3aa: CASRQANQPQHF
v_gene: TRBV30; j_gene: TRBJ2-5; len: 12; CDR3aa: CAWTSGLETQYF
v_gene: TRBV5-1; j_gene: TRBJ2-1; len: 17; CDR3aa: CASSGTGSGTGVAEQFF
v_gene: TRBV28; j_gene: TRBJ1-5; len: 16; CDR3aa: CASSLRQFYSNQPQHF
v_gene: TRBV5-1; j_gene: TRBJ1-2; len: 15; CDR3aa: CASSTHRGQGNGYTF
v_gene: TRBV19; j_gene: TRBJ2-5; len: 13; CDR3aa: CASSHRVEETQYF
v_gene: TRBV3-1/TRBV3-2; j_gene: TRBJ1-1; len: 13; CDR3aa: CASSSSGGTEAFF
v_gene: TRBV7-9; j_gene: TRBJ2-5; len: 17; CDR3aa: CASSFPGQGALGETQYF
v_gene: TRBV4-1; j_gene: TRBJ1-5; len: 16; CDR3aa: CASSPVPGQGQRPQHF
v_gene: TRBV5-4; j_gene: TRBJ2-7; len: 14; CDR3aa: CASSLGDGRREQYF
v_gene: TRBV28; j_gene: TRBJ2-3; len: 16; CDR3aa: CASSLFLQGARDTQYF
v_gene: TRBV11-3; j_gene: TRBJ2-1; len: 18; CDR3aa: CASSLDFSGTGERNEQFF